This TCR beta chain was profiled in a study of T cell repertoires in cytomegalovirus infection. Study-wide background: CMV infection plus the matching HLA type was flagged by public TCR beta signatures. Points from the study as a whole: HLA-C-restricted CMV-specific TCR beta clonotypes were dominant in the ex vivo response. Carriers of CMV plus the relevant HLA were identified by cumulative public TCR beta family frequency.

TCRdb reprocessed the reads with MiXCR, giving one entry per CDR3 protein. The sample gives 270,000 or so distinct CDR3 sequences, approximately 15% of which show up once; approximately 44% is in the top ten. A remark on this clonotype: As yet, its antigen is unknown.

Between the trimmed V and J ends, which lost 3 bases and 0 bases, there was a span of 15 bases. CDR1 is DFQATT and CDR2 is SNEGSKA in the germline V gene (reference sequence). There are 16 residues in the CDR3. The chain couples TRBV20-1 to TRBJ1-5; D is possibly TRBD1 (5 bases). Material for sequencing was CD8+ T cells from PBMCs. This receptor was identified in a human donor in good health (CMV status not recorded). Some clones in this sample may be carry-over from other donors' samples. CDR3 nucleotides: TGCAGTGCTAGGGGCGGGGCAGGACTTAGCAATCAGCCCCAGCATTTT. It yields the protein CSARGGAGLSNQPQHF.